Each of the 13 T cell receptor beta chains below was sequenced from the same sample in a study of identical twins. TCRdb re-called the 5' RACE reads through MiXCR, storing one row per CDR3 protein. The sample lists about 250,000 distinct CDR3 sequences, about 8.3% seen once, with approximately 3% in the top ten. The same data also contributed to another study, on yellow fever vaccine responses in identical twins.

The sample comprised CD8+ T cells sorted from blood. The source of these receptors is a woman in her late teens or twenties in good health.

This clonotype was picked up a small number of times. The chain joins TRBV4-2 to TRBJ2-2; 9 bases line up with TRBD2. Trimming removed 0 bases from V and 0 bases from J; junction bases left unmatched: 17. Looked up from germline, CDR1 is LGHNA and CDR2 is YNFKEQ. The CDR3 is made up of 22 amino acids. The DNA for the CDR3 is TGTGCCAGCAGCCAAGAAGGGGAGAGGAGAAAACTAGCGGGTCCGAACACCGGGGAGCTGTTTTTT. As protein: CASSQEGERRKLAGPNTGELFF.

The chain employs TRBV3-1 and TRBJ2-5; 7 bases match TRBD1. J lost 0 bases, V lost 2 bases, and 15 bases had no gene match. The CDR3 is 19 residues long. CDR1 and CDR2 from the germline V gene are LGHDT and YNNKEL (reference sequence). CDR3 sequence reads: CASSQLIDRDSIYQETQYF. DNA for the CDR3: TGTGCCAGCAGCCAACTGATCGACCGGGACAGCATATACCAAGAGACCCAGTACTTC.

The gene calls are TRBV14 and TRBJ2-1, with a weak D call TRBD2 (6 bases). V lost 0 bases to trimming and J lost 6 bases, with 9 bases between them. The CDR3 has 14 amino acids. Per germline, CDR1 SGHDN and CDR2 FVKESK. The CDR3 DNA reads as TGTGCCAGCAGCCAAGAAATAGCGGCCAATGAGCAGTTCTTC. It codes for CASSQEIAANEQFF.

This clonotype was detected only a few times. In nucleotides, the CDR3 is TGCGCCAGCAGCCCGGGACTAGAAAGCTACGAGCAGTACTTC. This encodes CASSPGLESYEQYF. The chain links TRBV5-1 to TRBJ2-7; 8 bases are shared with TRBD2. The CDR3 spans 14 residues. V lost 4 bases and J lost 3; bases outside the gene matches: 6. Germline V gives CDR1 SGHRS, CDR2 YFSETQ.

This clonotype was counted a few times. This chain connects TRBV7-6 to TRBJ2-5, with 12 bases fitting TRBD2. The germline CDR1 and CDR2 sequences are SGHVS and FNYEAQ. CDR3 length: 15 amino acids. With 4 bases clipped from V and 4 bases from J, the junction kept 4 bases outside the gene matches. CDR3 region: CASSSTSGRLETQYF. CDR3 DNA sequence: TGTGCCAGCAGCTCAACTAGCGGGAGGTTAGAGACCCAGTACTTC.

Ten or more counts support this clonotype. This chain links TRBV9 with TRBJ2-7; no firm D call. V was clipped by 0 bases and J by 4 bases, with 14 bases between them. This CDR3 spans 15 amino acids. Germline V gene lookup returns CDR1 SGDLS and CDR2 YYNGEE. CDR3 nucleotides: TGTGCCAGCAGCGTAGGGCTCATTCAAAGTTACGAGCAGTACTTC. This sequence encodes CASSVGLIQSYEQYF.

The V call is TRBV28, the J call TRBJ2-7; perhaps TRBD1 as D (8 bases). From germline, CDR1 is MDHEN and CDR2 SYDVKM. This CDR3 has 19 amino acids. Trimming shortened V by 4 bases and J by 6 bases, and 31 bases separated the two germline ends. The CDR3: CASSSLGGGDSGGPVEQYF. In DNA, the CDR3 is TGTGCCAGCAGTTCTCTTGGGGGGGGGGATTCAGGGGGCCCTGTCGAGCAGTACTTC.

This clonotype was observed many times. The chain has TRBV6-4 and TRBJ2-2, with 10 nucleotides matching TRBD2. The CDR3 extends over 16 amino acids. The ends lost 4 bases at V and 3 bases at J; junction bases unmatched: 5. Germline V lookup: CDR1 MRHNA, CDR2 SNTAGT. This chain's CDR3 is CASSAATSGDTGELFF. CDR3 bases: TGTGCCAGCAGTGCCGCAACTAGCGGGGACACCGGGGAGCTGTTTTTT.

This chain uses TRBV29-1 with TRBJ2-1; 7 positions agree with TRBD2. Germline-derived CDR1 and CDR2 are SQVTM and ANQGSEA. J was trimmed by 8 bases and V by 2 bases; bases with no gene match: 3. This CDR3 has 12 residues. The CDR3 region is CSVELREHEQFF. DNA of the CDR3: TGCAGCGTTGAATTGCGGGAGCATGAGCAGTTCTTC.

The table lists this clonotype with many counts. The CDR3 here is CAWSVGREDTGELFF. CDR3 nucleotides: TGTGCCTGGAGTGTAGGCAGGGAGGACACCGGGGAGCTGTTTTTT. The chain links TRBV30 to TRBJ2-2, with D perhaps matching TRBD2 (6 bases). The CDR3 totals 15 residues. Germline CDR1 GTSNPN, CDR2 SVGIG (reference sequence). With 0 bases removed from V and 3 bases from J, the gap between germline ends came to 11 bases.

The rearrangement links TRBV12-3 or TRBV12-4 to TRBJ2-3; 11 nucleotides match TRBD2. The junction had 2 bases not matched to a gene; V was cut back by 6 bases and J by 9 bases. This CDR3 comprises 12 residues. The CDR3 loop is CASRTSGETQYF. DNA for the CDR3: TGTGCCAGCAGGACTAGCGGGGAAACGCAGTATTTT.

The gene calls are TRBV5-1 and TRBJ2-1, with D perhaps given as TRBD1 or TRBD2 (5 bases each). V lost 0 bases and J lost 9, with 7 bases in between. Germline V CDR1 and CDR2: SGHRS, YFSETQ. This CDR3 is 12 amino acids long. In nucleotides, the CDR3 is TGCGCCAGCAGCTTGGCAGGGAGTGAGCAGTTCTTC. Its translation: CASSLAGSEQFF. Full variable domain (outside the CDR3, taken from reference TRBV5-1 and TRBJ2-1): KAGVTQTPRYLIKTRGQQVTLSCSPISGHRSVSWYQQTPGQGLQFLFEYFSETQRNKGNFPGRFSGRQFSNSRSEMNVSTLELGDSALYLCASSLAGSEQFFGPGTRLTVL.

This clonotype was recorded many times. The chain employs TRBV20-1 and TRBJ2-2, with a possible D match to TRBD2 (5 bases). The V gene lost 3 bases and the J gene lost 6 bases, with 8 bases spanning the gap. The CDR3 runs 12 residues. Germline values: CDR1 DFQATT, CDR2 SNEGSKA (reference sequence). DNA for the CDR3: TGCAGTGCTAGGTTGGGAGCCGGGGAGCTGTTTTTT. Its translation is CSARLGAGELFF.